Reported below is one T cell receptor beta chain. Its antigen is not yet known. The record has no base qualities; no much larger clone is one base away. The trial excluded patients who had a history of autoimmune disease or were on systemic immunosuppression. In every dose cohort, peripheral blood was drawn for TCR sequencing at baseline, cycle 4 day 1, and cycle 7 day 1. Samples were obtained from an open-label, multicenter, first-in-human phase I dose-escalation trial of ivuxolimab. Adults with locally advanced or metastatic melanoma, renal cell carcinoma, hepatocellular carcinoma or head and neck squamous cell carcinoma were enrolled in the trial. Before TCR sequencing, CD4+ T cells and CD8+ T cells were sorted from peripheral blood as separate populations. From its cysteine to its phenylalanine, the CDR3 spans 14 amino acids. Kept here is only the CDR3 DNA, which spans 42 bases and is read in frame from base 1. V gives up 6 bases and J gives up 6 bases, and the segment between their germline ends measures 14 bases. The CDR1 and CDR2 encoded by the germline V gene are MNHEY and SVGAGI.

This entry is derived from a study of OX40 agonist ivuxolimab in advanced cancers. Looking at the study overall: Ivuxolimab was a fully human IgG2 agonistic monoclonal antibody targeting the costimulatory receptor OX40 (CD134). Intravenous ivuxolimab was administered to patients every 2 weeks at six dose levels: 0.01, 0.1, 0.3, 1.5, 3 and 10 mg/kg. Partial responses occurred in three dose-escalation patients: two with cutaneous melanoma and one with hepatocellular carcinoma. Peripheral TCRbeta sequencing was intended to test whether TCR sequence diversity was altered and clonal T-cell expansion was caused by ivuxolimab. The monotherapy dose-escalation portion (N of about 50 patients) of the phase I ivuxolimab trial is reported in the paper. Among the approximately 54 dose-escalation patients, around 20 had hepatocellular carcinoma, about 15 melanoma, 9 renal cell carcinoma and 9 head and neck cancer. Patients were allowed to have had prior anti-PD-1, anti-PD-L1 or anti-CTLA-4 therapy, and around 40% of the dose-escalation patients had previously received checkpoint inhibitors. The dose-escalation cohort was 82.7% male with a mean age of approximately 60 years, ranging from 23 to 79.

Points the paper makes about the study in general: The antigen specificity of the peripheral T cells that underwent clonal expansion was not determined. After ivuxolimab, CD8+ T cells had more expanded clones than CD4+ T cells on average. Low levels of normalized T-cell clonal expansion were also shown by some nonresponding patients. At doses from 0.1 to 3.0 mg/kg, clonal expansion was seen in both CD4+ and CD8+ blood T cells between baseline and week 6. In partial responders in the 0.1-3.0 mg/kg groups, normalized peripheral clonal expansion was found to be among the lowest, especially among CD8+ T cells.

For sequencing of the TCRbeta CDR3 region, genomic DNA was extracted from the sorted cells. TCRbeta CDR3 regions were sequenced using the immunoSEQ Assay. TCRdb retrieved this table from immuneACCESS and kept in-frame rearrangements only. Not all clones are present; in checked studies, unresolved V genes account for under half, and no reason is known for the remainder. For this sample there are nearly 80,000 clones; 84% appear just once. The top ten constitute 25% of the sample. The chain is assembled from TRBV6-5 and TRBJ1-4; the D gene lacks a confident call. This specimen consisted of CD4+ or CD8+ T cells sorted from blood, obtained in a trial of the OX40 agonist ivuxolimab. The TCR originated in an adult with an advanced solid tumor such as melanoma, head and neck, liver or kidney cancer. The CDR3 protein sequence reads: CASSPTWRYEKLFF. The DNA sequence follows: TGTGCCAGCAGCCCGACATGGCGGTATGAAAAACTGTTTTTT.